Listed here is a single T cell receptor beta chain. Repertoires were generated with immunoSEQ multiplex PCR, while TCRdb's copy carries only in-frame clones and drops some. The data contain 150,000 to 200,000 clones, approximately 88% of them seen just once; the ten biggest clones take up 9.1%. Germline V gene data show CDR1 as LGHNA and CDR2 as YSLEER. This CDR3 has 15 amino acids. Trimming cost V 1 base and J 2 bases; bases outside gene matches: 5. The sample originates from a study of blood T cell repertoires in COVID-19. Sequencing was done on a sample of peripheral blood. J is TRBJ2-7 and V is TRBV4-3, with 7 positions matching TRBD1. This TCR was sampled from a woman older than 75 with active or convalescent COVID-19. CDR3 sequence reads: CASSQAQGVTYEQYF. The CDR3 coding sequence is TGCGCCAGCAGCCAAGCCCAGGGGGTAACCTACGAGCAGTACTTC.